This entry concerns a single T cell receptor (beta chain). Its specificity is unknown. CDR1 and CDR2 (germline): LNHNV, YYDKDF (reference sequence). The length of the CDR3 is 13 residues. V was clipped by 0 bases and J by 11 bases, with 11 bases between them. This record comes from a study of response to subunit inactivated influenza vaccine. Study-level points and caveats: New T cells are recruited in small numbers by each seasonal influenza vaccination, according to the authors' suggestion.

One entry per CDR3 protein, called by TCRdb with MiXCR from the RT-PCR reads. The data show some 850,000 distinct CDR3 sequences, with around 18% seen just once and around 9.9% held by the top ten. The TCR was taken from a man between 50 and 59 years old who received an inactivated influenza vaccine. Source: PBMCs from blood, taken around 5 days after vaccination. This sequence joins TRBV15 and TRBJ1-5; possible D gene TRBD1, 5 bases. The CDR3 sequence is CATSRDGTLAQHF. In DNA, the CDR3 is TGTGCCACCAGCAGAGACGGGACCTTGGCCCAGCATTTT.